This TCR beta chain appears in the sequencing data of a study of T-cell reconstitution after alpha-beta-depleted transplantation in children. General observations from the study: When one year had passed after transplant, most T-cell counts and diversity came from newly produced T cells.

This clonotype was observed at least ten times. The antigen is unknown. After removal of 4 bases from V and 5 bases from J, the junction contained 5 bases not matched to a gene. The CDR3 sequence is 15 residues long. Germline CDR1 SGHTA, CDR2 FQGNSA. Preparation of the TCRbeta library involved a method that used unique molecular identifiers. TCRdb independently ran MiXCR on the PCR reads; one entry per CDR3 protein. This sample has 200,000 to 250,000 distinct CDR3 sequences; 11% occur once, and the top ten carry over 25%. V and J are TRBV7-2 and TRBJ2-5; 12 bases match TRBD2. This specimen was PBMCs, taken before TCRalphabeta/CD19-depleted stem cell transplant. This clonotype originated in a child under two years old with acute myeloid leukemia, due to receive a stem cell transplant. The CDR3 region is CASSWSSGRAETQYF. The CDR3 DNA is TGTGCCAGCAGCTGGTCTAGCGGGAGGGCGGAGACCCAGTACTTC.